Presented here are 31 T cell receptor beta chains from one specimen sequenced in a study of CD8 T cells in Susac syndrome. Random hexamers primed reverse transcription of about 0.5 to 1 ug RNA. TCRdb re-derived calls from the immunoSEQ multiplex PCR reads in MiXCR, one entry per CDR3 protein. Of some 130,000 distinct CDR3 sequences listed, around 95% were seen once; the top ten hold about 0.18%. The source material was CD8+ T cells from PBMCs. Receptors originate from a human donor with Susac syndrome.

This rearrangement joins TRBV28 to TRBJ1-1; TRBD1 agrees at 11 bases. CDR1 is MDHEN, CDR2 SYDVKM, per germline. The V and J ends lost 3 bases and 6 bases, in that order; junction bases with no gene match: 24. CDR3 length equals 21 residues. The chain's CDR3 is CASSFFSSGQGVWGGTAEAFF. The CDR3 bases are TGTGCCAGCAGTTTCTTTAGTTCGGGACAGGGGGTCTGGGGAGGCACGGCTGAAGCTTTCTTT. Based on the CDR3 plus reference TRBV28 and TRBJ1-1, the full variable domain is DVKVTQSSRYLVKRTGEKVFLECVQDMDHENMFWYRQDPGLGLRLIYFSYDVKMKEKGDIPEGYSVSREKKERFSLILESASTNQTSMYLCASSFFSSGQGVWGGTAEAFFGQGTRLTVV.

The rearrangement uses TRBV3-1 and TRBJ2-3; D gene unclear. Trimming shortened V by 0 bases and J by 5 bases, and 9 bases separated the two germline ends. The V gene's germline CDR1 is LGHDT and CDR2 YNNKEL (reference sequence). CDR3 length: 14 amino acids. CDR3 DNA: TGTGCCAGCAGCCAAGATCCCGGCGGAGATACGCAGTATTTT. Protein product: CASSQDPGGDTQYF.

This rearrangement joins TRBV28 to TRBJ1-1; TRBD1 is a possible D gene (5 bases). In germline, CDR1 is MDHEN, CDR2 SYDVKM. V was cut by 4 bases and J by 1 base, with 22 bases left in between. The CDR3 length is 18 residues. This chain's CDR3 is CASSSPPGTLGPNTEAFF. CDR3 DNA sequence: TGTGCCAGCAGTTCCCCCCCCGGGACCCTAGGCCCGAACACTGAAGCTTTCTTT.

This chain uses TRBV24-1 with TRBJ2-5; TRBD1 matches 9 bases. The length of the CDR3 is 16 residues. With 0 bases clipped from V and 0 bases from J, the junction kept 1 base outside the gene matches. The V gene's germline CDR1 is KGHDR and CDR2 SFDVKD. As DNA, the CDR3 is TGTGCCACCAGTGATTTGGGGACAGGGTACCAAGAGACCCAGTACTTC. Translating it yields CATSDLGTGYQETQYF.

This chain connects TRBV3-1 to TRBJ2-7; D gene uncertain. The ends were cut back, 4 bases at V and 7 bases at J, with 14 bases in the middle. This CDR3 is 13 amino acids long. The germline CDR1 and CDR2 sequences are LGHDT and YNNKEL (reference sequence). As DNA, the CDR3 is TGTGCCAGCAGCCCCCAAGCCAGGCGGGAGCAGTACTTC. Encoded protein: CASSPQARREQYF.

The chain has TRBV7-8 and TRBJ2-1; 8 bases match TRBD1. V shed 1 base and J 7 bases; nucleotides not matched to a gene: 0. Germline CDR1 is SGHVS and CDR2 is FQNEAQ. The CDR3 is made up of 13 amino acids. In DNA form, the CDR3 reads TGTGCCAGCAGCTTAGGGACAGGGAATGAGCAGTTCTTC. Protein product: CASSLGTGNEQFF. Full variable domain (remainder filled in from reference TRBV7-8 and TRBJ2-1): GAGVSQSPRYKVAKRGQDVALRCDPISGHVSLFWYQQALGQGPEFLTYFQNEAQLDKSGLPSDRFFAERPEGSVSTLKIQRTQQEDSAVYLCASSLGTGNEQFFGPGTRLTVL.

This chain links TRBV6-2 or TRBV6-3 with TRBJ1-2, with D uncertain. This CDR3 contains 13 residues. V was clipped by 7 bases and J by 3 bases, with 12 bases between them. CDR1 and CDR2 from the germline V gene are MNHEY and SVGEGT. CDR3 region: CASTPVGDYGYTF. The CDR3, as DNA: TGTGCCAGCACCCCAGTAGGAGACTATGGCTACACCTTC.

The chain couples TRBV19 to TRBJ1-1, with D unclear. Germline loops: CDR1 LNHDA, CDR2 SQIVND (reference sequence). V gave up 5 bases and J gave up 1 base, with 8 bases separating them. The CDR3 runs 13 residues. The CDR3: CASSATENTEAFF. DNA for the CDR3: TGTGCCAGTAGTGCGACGGAGAACACTGAAGCTTTCTTT.

Written as DNA, the CDR3 is TGTGCCATCAGTGAGGCGGGAGAGATGGGAAATGAGCAGTTCTTC. This codes for CAISEAGEMGNEQFF. The chain uses TRBV10-3 and TRBJ2-1, with 7 bases lining up with TRBD2. CDR3 size: 15 residues. The ends lost 2 bases at V and 7 bases at J; junction bases unmatched: 8. Germline values: CDR1 ENHRY, CDR2 SYGVKD.

The chain couples TRBV5-1 to TRBJ2-1; 11 positions agree with TRBD2. This CDR3 has 14 residues. Germline V gene data show CDR1 as SGHRS and CDR2 as YFSETQ. The J segment lost 6 bases and the V segment lost 4 bases, leaving 3 bases of the junction unmatched. CDR3 DNA: TGCGCCAGCAGCGTGACTAGCGGGATCAATGAGCAGTTCTTC. Translating gives CASSVTSGINEQFF.

The gene calls are TRBV3-1 and TRBJ2-1; D might be TRBD2 (5 bases). The ends were cut back, 4 bases at V and 0 bases at J, with 10 bases in the middle. The CDR3 consists of 15 residues. Germline V CDR1 and CDR2: LGHDT, YNNKEL (reference sequence). CDR3 DNA sequence: TGTGCCAGCAGCCTGGACTCGAGCTCCTACAATGAGCAGTTCTTC. This codes for CASSLDSSSYNEQFF.

This clonotype was recorded only once. This chain links TRBV6-5 with TRBJ2-6, with D perhaps being TRBD1 or TRBD2 (6 bases each). In germline, CDR1 is MNHEY, CDR2 SVGAGI. This CDR3 comprises 15 residues. V lost 6 bases and J 0 bases, leaving 9 bases between the germline ends. Written as DNA, the CDR3 is TGTGCCAGCAGAGGGGGACTCTCTGGGGCCAACGTCCTGACTTTC. This sequence encodes CASRGGLSGANVLTF.

The V gene is TRBV12-5, the J gene TRBJ1-2; the D is unclear. The germline gives CDR1 LGHNT, CDR2 FRNRAP. The CDR3 is made up of 15 amino acids. The V gene lost 5 bases and the J gene lost 4 bases, with 17 bases spanning the gap. The CDR3 reads CASGHMDLPFYGYTF. The CDR3 DNA reads as TGTGCTAGTGGTCATATGGACCTACCATTCTATGGCTACACCTTC.

This CDR3 is CASSSGTGGPYEQYF. The DNA of the CDR3 is TGTGCCAGCAGCTCCGGGACAGGGGGACCCTACGAGCAGTACTTC. The gene calls are TRBV13 and TRBJ2-7, with 11 bases identical to TRBD1. Germline loops: CDR1 PRHDT, CDR2 FYEKMQ (reference sequence). The V segment lost 4 bases and the J segment 2 bases; nucleotides outside the gene matches: 4. This CDR3 spans 15 amino acids.

This chain uses TRBV9 with TRBJ2-1; D is perhaps TRBD2 (7 bases). The CDR3 spans 14 residues. Trimming removed 3 bases at V and 9 bases at J, with 16 bases between. The germline CDR1 and CDR2 sequences are SGDLS and YYNGEE. The CDR3 sequence: CASSDPGGGGEQFF. Written as DNA, the CDR3 is TGTGCCAGCAGCGACCCGGGAGGAGGGGGTGAGCAGTTCTTC. The entire variable domain, with the rest obtained from reference TRBV9 and TRBJ2-1, is as follows: DSGVTQTPKHLITATGQRVTLRCSPRSGDLSVYWYQQSLDQGLQFLIQYYNGEERAKGNILERFSAQQFPDLHSELNLSSLELGDSALYFCASSDPGGGGEQFFGPGTRLTVL.

The V call is TRBV28, the J call TRBJ1-1, with D possibly being TRBD1 (6 bases). The CDR3 is 13 residues long. Germline V gene sequence: CDR1 MDHEN, CDR2 SYDVKM. Trimming pared 6 bases from V and 5 bases from J, leaving 13 bases between. The CDR3 sequence: CASSPGTRTEAFF. The CDR3 region has the DNA TGTGCCAGCAGCCCCGGGACAAGGACTGAAGCTTTCTTT.

The V and J genes are TRBV5-1 and TRBJ2-7; TRBD1 might be the D (6 bases). The germline gives CDR1 SGHRS, CDR2 YFSETQ. The CDR3 sequence is 14 residues long. Trimming stripped 0 bases from V and 0 bases from J, with 7 bases between. CDR3 DNA: TGCGCCAGCAGCTTGGGACAGGCCTCCTACGAGCAGTACTTC. This codes for CASSLGQASYEQYF. The variable domain in full, with the rest retrieved from reference TRBV5-1 and TRBJ2-7, is KAGVTQTPRYLIKTRGQQVTLSCSPISGHRSVSWYQQTPGQGLQFLFEYFSETQRNKGNFPGRFSGRQFSNSRSEMNVSTLELGDSALYLCASSLGQASYEQYFGPGTRLTVT.

This chain uses TRBV11-3 with TRBJ2-7, with TRBD2 matching over 10 bases. V gave up 3 bases and J gave up 6 bases; unmatched junction bases: 2. CDR3 length: 13 residues. Germline V gene lookup returns CDR1 SGHNT and CDR2 YENEEA. The CDR3 region has the DNA TGTGCCAGCAGCTTCGGACTAGCGGCCGAGCAGTACTTC. Residues: CASSFGLAAEQYF.

The rearrangement joins TRBV24-1 to TRBJ2-5; 8 nucleotides line up with TRBD2. The CDR3 totals 17 residues. V dropped 7 bases and J dropped 5; count of bases not matched to a gene: 17. Germline-derived CDR1 and CDR2 are KGHDR and SFDVKD. The CDR3 loop is CATRGTSRPDPEETQYF. CDR3 in DNA: TGTGCCACCAGGGGGACTAGTCGCCCCGACCCGGAGGAGACCCAGTACTTC.

The genes are TRBV7-8 and TRBJ2-7; the D is unclear. Germline loops: CDR1 SGHVS, CDR2 FQNEAQ. CDR3 length equals 12 residues. V was cut by 1 base and J by 3 bases, with 4 bases left in between. As DNA, the CDR3 is TGTGCCAGCAGCTTAGACGACTACGAGCAGTACTTC. Its protein is CASSLDDYEQYF.

The chain couples TRBV20-1 to TRBJ2-7; 8 bases agree with TRBD2. The CDR3 sequence is 16 residues long. The trim removed 0 bases at V and 6 bases at J, leaving 13 bases unmatched. Germline lookup yields CDR1 DFQATT and CDR2 SNEGSKA (reference sequence). CDR3 sequence (DNA): TGCAGTGCTAGAGATGTTTTTGCGGGAGGAGGTTCCGAGCAGTACTTC. Its protein is CSARDVFAGGGSEQYF.

The chain links TRBV27 to TRBJ2-1; no clear D. The CDR3 consists of 13 residues. Germline-derived CDR1 and CDR2 are MNHEY and SMNVEV (reference sequence). Trimming stripped 10 bases from V and 6 bases from J, with 16 bases between. CDR3: CATTSTPGNEQFF. CDR3 DNA: TGTGCCACCACATCCACTCCCGGCAATGAGCAGTTCTTC.

The chain links TRBV27 to TRBJ2-5, with a weak D call TRBD2 (6 bases). Germline CDR1 and CDR2: MNHEY and SMNVEV (reference sequence). CDR3 length: 11 amino acids. The CDR3 region is CAVRRGETQYF. CDR3 DNA: TGTGCTGTGCGACGGGGGGAGACCCAGTACTTC.

This chain links TRBV12-3 or TRBV12-4 with TRBJ2-2, with D maybe TRBD2 (5 bases). CDR3 length: 13 amino acids. V dropped 3 bases and J dropped 8 bases, with 10 bases sitting between them. In nucleotides, the CDR3 is TGTGCCAGCAGTTTTCTAGCTTGGGGGGAGCTGTTTTTT. Its protein is CASSFLAWGELFF.

The rearrangement links TRBV30 to TRBJ2-7; 9 bases fit TRBD2. The CDR3 extends over 15 amino acids. Trimming removed 0 bases from V and 1 base from J; junction bases left unmatched: 4. The germline V gene encodes CDR1 GTSNPN and CDR2 SVGIG (reference sequence). The CDR3 region has the DNA TGTGCCTGGAGTGTGGGTCTAGCGGGATCCTACGAGCAGTACTTC. Protein: CAWSVGLAGSYEQYF.

V is TRBV12-5 and J is TRBJ2-1, with 9 bases that match TRBD2. The J segment lost 6 bases and the V segment lost 11 bases, leaving 5 bases of the junction unmatched. There are 12 residues in the CDR3. Germline V gene lookup returns CDR1 LGHNT and CDR2 FRNRAP. In DNA form, the CDR3 reads TGTGCTGGTGCGGGAGGGAGCAATGAGCAGTTCTTC. Translated, it gives CAGAGGSNEQFF. Drawing the rest from reference TRBV12-5 and TRBJ2-1, the complete variable domain is DARVTQTPRHKVTEMGQEVTMRCQPILGHNTVFWYRQTMMQGLELLAYFRNRAPLDDSGMPKDRFSAEMPDATLATLKIQPSEPRDSAVYFCAGAGGSNEQFFGPGTRLTVL.

The chain is built from TRBV13 and TRBJ2-5; D might be TRBD1 (5 bases). CDR3 length equals 14 residues. Germline assignment: CDR1 PRHDT and CDR2 FYEKMQ (reference sequence). V was clipped by 5 bases and J by 0 bases, with 10 bases between them. The CDR3 sequence: CASSAGQNQETQYF. The CDR3, as DNA: TGTGCCAGCAGCGCCGGACAAAACCAAGAGACCCAGTACTTC.

V and J are TRBV4-1 and TRBJ2-1; 7 bases are a match to TRBD2. J lost 4 bases, V lost 4 bases, and 10 bases had no gene match. CDR3 size: 16 residues. Germline loops: CDR1 MGHRA, CDR2 YSYEKL. The CDR3 nucleotides read TGCGCCAGCAGCCCTAATCCTAGCGGAGCTTACAATGAGCAGTTCTTC. As protein: CASSPNPSGAYNEQFF.

This clonotype was detected once. The CDR3 coding sequence is TGCAGTGCAAACAGGGGGGGAGCAGATACGCAGTATTTT. Its protein is CSANRGGADTQYF. This chain connects TRBV20-1 to TRBJ2-3; tentative D call: TRBD1 (8 bases). Per germline, CDR1 DFQATT and CDR2 SNEGSKA (reference sequence). CDR3 length equals 13 residues. The ends were cut back, 6 bases at V and 4 bases at J, with 14 bases in the middle.

The chain is built from TRBV6-1 and TRBJ2-6, with 7 bases lining up with TRBD1. Trimming cost V 6 bases and J 0 bases; bases outside gene matches: 11. The CDR3 runs to 18 residues. Germline V gene data show CDR1 as MNHNS and CDR2 as SASEGT. DNA for the CDR3: TGTGCCAGCAGCCCGGAGAAGGGGGCCTACTCTGGGGCCAACGTCCTGACTTTC. Translation: CASSPEKGAYSGANVLTF.

The chain recombines TRBV29-1 with TRBJ2-2, with TRBD2 matching 7 bases. The CDR3 length is 13 residues. Germline V gene sequence: CDR1 SQVTM, CDR2 ANQGSEA. J gave up 4 bases and V 4 bases, and 3 bases lay outside the gene matches. CDR3 nucleotides: TGCAGCGTTGCTGGGACTACCACCGGGGAGCTGTTTTTT. Translating it yields CSVAGTTTGELFF.